Below are 27 T cell receptor beta chains sequenced from a single sample in a study of blood T cell repertoires in COVID-19. Sequencing used immunoSEQ multiplex PCR; TCRdb keeps in-frame clones, though not all of them. The table has 50,000 to 55,000 clones, more than 80% seen once. The specimen sequenced was peripheral blood. These receptor sequences come from a man between 60 and 75 years old with acute or convalescent COVID-19.

The genes are TRBV3-1 (or the pseudogene TRBV3-2) and TRBJ2-5; D remains unclear. The germline V gene has CDR1 LGHDT and CDR2 YNNKEL (reference sequence). The CDR3 loop spans 12 amino acids. Trimming left V 3 bases short and J 2 bases short, with 4 bases between. For the CDR3, the DNA is TGTGCCAGCAGCCAGCGGCAAGAGACCCAGTACTTC. Translating it yields CASSQRQETQYF.

The rearrangement links TRBV29-1 to TRBJ2-4; tentative D call: TRBD1 (6 bases). The germline V and J ends were trimmed by 6 bases and 0 bases, with 12 bases remaining between them. Germline lookup yields CDR1 SQVTM and CDR2 ANQGSEA. The CDR3 is 14 amino acids. Here the CDR3 DNA reads TGCAGCGTGGCGGACAGCCTAGCCAAAAACATTCAGTACTTC. It specifies CSVADSLAKNIQYF.

The J gene is TRBJ1-1, the V gene TRBV27; D remains ambiguous. Between the trimmed V and J ends, which lost 2 bases and 11 bases, there was a span of 15 bases. This CDR3 is built from 13 residues. Germline loops: CDR1 MNHEY, CDR2 SMNVEV (reference sequence). The CDR3 coding sequence is TGTGCCAGCAGTTTAGAGTCCGCGGCTAGGGCTTTCTTT. Translation: CASSLESAARAFF.

This clone appeared once. The chain combines TRBV18 with TRBJ2-7, with 14 bases fitting TRBD2. The germline gives CDR1 KGHSH, CDR2 LQKENI. The CDR3 covers 15 residues. V was pared by 5 bases and J by 6 bases, with 6 bases of the junction left unmatched. This CDR3 reads CASSRGLAGDVEQYF. The CDR3 DNA is TGTGCCAGCTCAAGGGGACTAGCGGGAGATGTCGAGCAGTACTTC.

The gene calls are TRBV4-1 and TRBJ1-2, with a tentative D call TRBD1 (5 bases). Trimming removed 4 bases from V and 6 bases from J, with 18 bases in between. CDR3 length: 15 residues. CDR1 is MGHRA and CDR2 is YSYEKL in the germline V gene. CDR3 protein: CASSLARGASDGYTF. In DNA, the CDR3 is TGCGCCAGCAGCCTCGCGCGCGGGGCAAGCGATGGCTACACCTTC.

V is TRBV11-2 and J is TRBJ1-1; D is perhaps TRBD1 (6 bases). The V gene lost 2 bases and the J gene lost 3 bases, with 25 bases spanning the gap. CDR3 length: 19 residues. The germline V gene has CDR1 SGHAT and CDR2 FQNNGV. The CDR3 protein is CASSLNAQGKGEGDTEAFF. Written as DNA, the CDR3 is TGTGCCAGCAGCTTAAATGCTCAGGGGAAAGGGGAGGGGGACACTGAAGCTTTCTTT.

CDR3 nucleotide sequence: TGCGCCAGCAGCCTCCTCCAAAGCGGGATAGGGGAGCAGTACTTC. This sequence encodes CASSLLQSGIGEQYF. The rearrangement links TRBV5-1 to TRBJ2-7; TRBD2 matches at 7 bases. Germline values: CDR1 SGHRS, CDR2 YFSETQ. The CDR3 extends over 15 amino acids. The V and J ends lost 4 bases and 7 bases, in that order; junction bases with no gene match: 14.

The table lists this clone with a count of one. V is TRBV7-2 and J is TRBJ1-1, with D maybe TRBD1 (6 bases). Germline CDR1 reads SGHTA; CDR2 reads FQGNSA. Trimming shortened V by 0 bases and J by 0 bases, and 17 bases separated the two germline ends. This CDR3 region has 18 residues. In nucleotides, the CDR3 is TGTGCCAGCAGCTTAGCGGGCAGGGGTGGTTTAGTGAACACTGAAGCTTTCTTT. It translates to CASSLAGRGGLVNTEAFF.

This clone was seen more than once but under ten times. The J gene is TRBJ2-7, the V gene TRBV7-7; D gene unclear. V shed 5 bases and J shed 7 bases, with 15 bases lying between them. Germline loops: CDR1 SSHAT, CDR2 FNYEAQ (reference sequence). The CDR3 sequence is 13 residues long. The chain's CDR3 is CASSPGEVGEQYF. Here the CDR3 DNA reads TGTGCCAGCAGCCCCGGTGAGGTCGGAGAGCAGTACTTC.

The chain uses TRBV24-1 and TRBJ1-2; unclear D gene. The germline V gene has CDR1 KGHDR and CDR2 SFDVKD. Trimming shortened V by 4 bases and J by 2 bases, and 13 bases separated the two germline ends. CDR3 length: 15 residues. The CDR3 is CATSDSTRLNYGYTF. In DNA, the CDR3 is TGTGCCACCAGTGACTCGACACGCCTGAACTATGGCTACACCTTC.

The gene calls are TRBV5-4 and TRBJ1-2, with TRBD1 matching over 8 bases. The length of the CDR3 is 14 residues. The V gene end was trimmed by 6 bases and the J gene end by 8 bases; junction bases not matched to a gene: 12. Per germline, CDR1 SGHNT and CDR2 YYREEE (reference sequence). The DNA of the CDR3 is TGTGCCAGCACTATCGGTGGACAGGGTAAAGGCTACACCTTC. Protein product: CASTIGGQGKGYTF.

The chain has TRBV28 and TRBJ2-7, with 8 bases identical to TRBD1. The J segment lost 6 bases and the V segment lost 8 bases, leaving 15 bases of the junction unmatched. This CDR3 is 15 amino acids long. Germline lookup yields CDR1 MDHEN and CDR2 SYDVKM. The CDR3: CASQDSSGGASEQYF. In DNA, the CDR3 is TGTGCCAGCCAGGACTCCTCAGGGGGCGCTTCCGAGCAGTACTTC.

V and J are TRBV29-1 and TRBJ2-1; tentative D call: TRBD1 (6 bases). The germline V gene has CDR1 SQVTM and CDR2 ANQGSEA. Trimming removed 2 bases at V and 0 bases at J, with 14 bases between. The CDR3 is made up of 16 amino acids. CDR3 region: CSVESPQGSSYNEQFF. For the CDR3, the DNA is TGCAGCGTTGAATCCCCTCAGGGGAGCTCCTACAATGAGCAGTTCTTC.

The V call is TRBV5-1, the J call TRBJ2-7, with D possibly matching TRBD2 (6 bases). V lost 1 base, J lost 6 bases, and 17 bases lay in between. Looked up from germline, CDR1 is SGHRS and CDR2 is YFSETQ. The CDR3 has 15 amino acids. CDR3 in DNA: TGCGCCAGCAGCTTGATCGGGGGAGTCTCGGGCGAGCAGTACTTC. It specifies CASSLIGGVSGEQYF.

The chain is built from TRBV7-6 and TRBJ2-7; D is uncertain. Deletions cut 2 bases from V and 2 bases from J, with 16 bases between. The CDR3 sequence is 16 residues long. The germline V gene encodes CDR1 SGHVS and CDR2 FNYEAQ. The CDR3 bases are TGTGCCAGCAGCTTATCCGGGTTGAGAAGGCCCTACGAGCAGTACTTC. It specifies CASSLSGLRRPYEQYF.

The rearrangement links TRBV29-1 to TRBJ2-5, with TRBD1 matching over 10 bases. Germline values: CDR1 SQVTM, CDR2 ANQGSEA. The V gene end was trimmed by 6 bases and the J gene end by 7 bases; junction bases not matched to a gene: 2. There are 11 residues in the CDR3. CDR3 nucleotides: TGCAGCGTCCGGACAGGGGGGACCCAGTACTTC. It is translated as CSVRTGGTQYF.

This sequence joins TRBV7-8 and TRBJ1-4; D unclear. The germline V gene has CDR1 SGHVS and CDR2 FQNEAQ. The CDR3 loop spans 13 amino acids. Trimming cost V 2 bases and J 11 bases, with 12 bases left between them. The CDR3 reads CASSLTEGGKLFF. The CDR3 nucleotides read TGTGCCAGCAGCTTAACCGAGGGAGGGAAACTGTTTTTT.

The chain recombines TRBV5-6 with TRBJ2-7; TRBD1 agrees at 8 bases. Looked up from germline, CDR1 is SGHDT and CDR2 is YYEEEE. This CDR3 is built from 14 residues. V shed 4 bases and J 2 bases; nucleotides not matched to a gene: 5. The CDR3 nucleotides are TGTGCCAGCAGCCCGGGGACAGGCGCCTACGAGCAGTACTTC. This gives the protein CASSPGTGAYEQYF.

For the CDR3, the DNA is TGTGCCAGCAGTGAACGAACACCCAACTATGGCTACACCTTC. It encodes CASSERTPNYGYTF. The V gene is TRBV2, the J gene TRBJ1-2; unclear D gene. Trimming removed 2 bases from V and 2 bases from J, with 9 bases in between. The CDR3 runs to 14 residues. Germline V gene lookup returns CDR1 SNHLY and CDR2 FYNNEI.

This chain uses TRBV5-1 with TRBJ1-1; 7 nucleotides match TRBD1. This CDR3 is 14 amino acids long. After removal of 4 bases from V and 3 bases from J, the junction contained 6 bases not matched to a gene. Germline V gene lookup returns CDR1 SGHRS and CDR2 YFSETQ. The CDR3 sequence: CASSRGQADTEAFF. CDR3 nucleotides: TGCGCCAGCAGCCGTGGACAGGCGGACACTGAAGCTTTCTTT.

This clone was picked up a small number of times. The J gene is TRBJ2-5, the V gene TRBV19; 11 nucleotides align to TRBD2. CDR1 and CDR2 (germline): LNHDA, SQIVND (reference sequence). The CDR3 length is 16 residues. The V and J ends lost 5 bases and 5 bases, in that order; junction bases with no gene match: 10. The CDR3 here is CASSETGTSGGETQYF. The CDR3 region has the DNA TGTGCCAGTAGTGAAACCGGGACTAGCGGCGGCGAGACCCAGTACTTC.

The J gene is TRBJ2-6, the V gene TRBV19, with TRBD1 matching over 7 bases. CDR1 and CDR2 (germline): LNHDA, SQIVND (reference sequence). V gave up 3 bases and J gave up 2 bases; unmatched junction bases: 1. CDR3 length equals 15 residues. CDR3 residues: CASSITGAGANVLTF. The DNA for the CDR3 is TGTGCCAGTAGTATTACAGGGGCTGGGGCCAACGTCCTGACTTTC.

This sequence joins TRBV3-1 (or the pseudogene TRBV3-2) and TRBJ2-2, with 10 bases that match TRBD2. V lost 0 bases, J lost 5 bases, and 12 bases stayed unmatched. CDR1 and CDR2 from the germline V gene are LGHDT and YNNKEL (reference sequence). The CDR3 is 19 amino acids. CDR3 loop: CASSQESWLAGDRTGELFF. The CDR3 DNA reads TGTGCCAGCAGCCAAGAATCATGGCTAGCGGGAGATCGTACCGGGGAGCTGTTTTTT.

The gene calls are TRBV7-2 and TRBJ2-7, with D possibly TRBD1 on 5 matching bases. The CDR3 has 16 amino acids. V was clipped by 1 base and J by 0 bases, with 13 bases between them. Germline lookup yields CDR1 SGHTA and CDR2 FQGNSA. In nucleotides, the CDR3 is TGTGCCAGCAGCTTAGATGGCTACAGGAGCTCCTACGAGCAGTACTTC. Its translation: CASSLDGYRSSYEQYF.

The chain is built from TRBV5-1 and TRBJ2-6; D remains ambiguous. With 1 base removed from V and 0 bases from J, the gap between germline ends came to 14 bases. Germline CDR1 and CDR2: SGHRS and YFSETQ. The CDR3 loop spans 18 amino acids. Written as DNA, the CDR3 is TGCGCCAGCAGCTTGTATTCAGTCAGTTTCTCTGGGGCCAACGTCCTGACTTTC. Protein sequence: CASSLYSVSFSGANVLTF.

The chain links TRBV3-1 (or the pseudogene TRBV3-2) to TRBJ2-2; TRBD2 agrees at 10 bases. V gave up 0 bases and J gave up 4 bases; unmatched junction bases: 5. CDR3 length: 17 amino acids. Germline V gene sequence: CDR1 LGHDT, CDR2 YNNKEL (reference sequence). CDR3 DNA: TGTGCCAGCAGCCAAGATCCTAGCGGGAGTTTCACCGGGGAGCTGTTTTTT. This sequence encodes CASSQDPSGSFTGELFF.

The V gene is TRBV9, the J gene TRBJ2-2; D not resolved. The CDR3 consists of 15 residues. Germline CDR1 is SGDLS and CDR2 is YYNGEE. V lost 0 bases and J lost 3, with 9 bases in between. CDR3 coding DNA: TGTGCCAGCAGCGTAGATCCCGGAGACACCGGGGAGCTGTTTTTT. It specifies CASSVDPGDTGELFF.